Listed below are T cell receptor beta chains from one sample, sequenced in a study of blood T cell repertoires in COVID-19. Repertoires were generated with immunoSEQ multiplex PCR, while TCRdb's copy carries only in-frame clones and drops some. The table lists 300,000 to 400,000 clones, around 89% of them singletons. The sample was PBMCs or T cells enriched from blood (not recorded which). These receptors originate from a woman aged 18-29 years who had recovered from COVID-19. The CDR3 runs from the conserved cysteine through the conserved F or W. The D gene is left open where the match is weak. Expanded clones get a size class; other rows say once, few or many, or leave the size out.

>TRBV10-2|TRBJ2-2|-|-
TGCGCCAGCACGTCCGGTATAGGGGCCTGGAACACCGGGGAGCTGTTTTTT
CASTSGIGAWNTGELFF
>TRBV2|TRBJ1-3|-|TRBD1
TGTGCCAGCAGTGAATGGTACAGGGGGCGCGGAAACACCATATATTTT
CASSEWYRGRGNTIYF
>TRBV12-5|TRBJ2-3|-|-
TGTGCTAGTAACCTGGGGGGTCCCTCGGGAGATACGCAGTATTTT
CASNLGGPSGDTQYF
>TRBV7-3|TRBJ1-3|-|-
TGTGCCAGCAGCCCCGGCGCGGGGGCTGGAAACACCATATATTTT
CASSPGAGAGNTIYF
>TRBV2|TRBJ2-1|-|TRBD2
TGTGCCAGCGGGGACGGGGGGAACAATGAGCAGTTCTTC
CASGDGGNNEQFF
>TRBV27|TRBJ2-7|few|TRBD1
TGTGCCAGCAGTTCGACCGCAACGACAGGGACCGAGCAGTACTTC
CASSSTATTGTEQYF
>TRBV21-1|TRBJ1-5|-|-
TGTGCCAGCAGCCCCGACATTAGCAATCAGCCCCAGCATTTT
CASSPDISNQPQHF
>TRBV28|TRBJ1-4|-|-
TGTGCCAGCGGGCCAGACATGTCAACTAATGAAAAACTGTTTTTT
CASGPDMSTNEKLFF
>TRBV9|TRBJ1-4|-|-
TGTGCCAGCAGCGTAGCCGGGACGGGTGGAGGGGAAAAACTGTTTTTT
CASSVAGTGGGEKLFF
>TRBV19|TRBJ1-5|-|-
TGTGCCAGTAGTAGCAGGGATCAGCCCCAGCATTTT
CASSSRDQPQHF
>TRBV11-2|TRBJ2-7|-|-
TGTGCCAGCAGCATGAGACAAGGCGGGACGGCCGCCTACGAGCAGTACTTC
CASSMRQGGTAAYEQYF
>TRBV3-1/TRBV3-2|TRBJ1-1|-|TRBD1
TGTGCCAGCAGCCAAGACCCTGGGACAGGAGGAACTGAAGCTTTCTTT
CASSQDPGTGGTEAFF
>TRBV6-5|TRBJ1-1|-|-
TGTGCCAGCAGAAAGACACCGATGAACACTGAAGCTTTCTTT
CASRKTPMNTEAFF
>TRBV6-5|TRBJ1-1|-|TRBD1
TGTGCCAGCAGGGGGACAGCAGATGTGGGTGAAGCTTTCTTT
CASRGTADVGEAFF
>TRBV4-1|TRBJ1-2|-|TRBD1
TGCGCCAGCAGCCAAGACAAGTGGGCAGGGGGTAACCTTTTATATGGCTACACCTTC
CASSQDKWAGGNLLYGYTF
>TRBV7-3|TRBJ2-1|-|TRBD2
TGTGCCAGCAGCTTAGGCGTTAGCGGGGGGAATGAGCAGTTCTTC
CASSLGVSGGNEQFF
>TRBV6-5|TRBJ2-2|-|-
TGTGCCGCACTTAGACTAGACACCGGGGAGCTGTTTTTT
CAALRLDTGELFF
>TRBV5-4|TRBJ1-2|-|-
TGTGCCAGCAGCCAGGGGACGGACTATGGCTACACCTTC
CASSQGTDYGYTF
>TRBV4-2|TRBJ1-1|-|-
TGTGCCAGCAGCCATTCTCAGCGCCCTGAAGCTTTCTTT
CASSHSQRPEAFF
>TRBV3-1/TRBV3-2|TRBJ2-5|-|TRBD2
TGTGCCAGCAGCCAAGACCTCGGACTAGCGGAAAACCAAGAGACCCAGTACTTC
CASSQDLGLAENQETQYF
>TRBV30|TRBJ1-2|-|-
TGTGCCTGGACCCCCGGCGGGGGACCGAGGGGCTACACCTTC
CAWTPGGGPRGYTF
>TRBV7-3|TRBJ2-3|-|TRBD1
TGTGCCAGCAGCCCCACCTATGGGACAGGGGGCACAGATACGCAGTATTTT
CASSPTYGTGGTDTQYF
>TRBV2|TRBJ2-7|-|-
TGTGCCAGCAGTGAAGATCGGGGGTCCTACGAGCAGTACTTC
CASSEDRGSYEQYF
>TRBV6-6|TRBJ1-1|-|-
TGTGCCAGCAGGCCGGGGGGTTTGAACACTGAAGCTTTCTTT
CASRPGGLNTEAFF
>TRBV27|TRBJ2-1|-|TRBD1
TGTGCCAGCAGCCTCTCCGGGACAGCTTACAATGAGCAGTTCTTC
CASSLSGTAYNEQFF
>TRBV4-1|TRBJ2-7|-|TRBD1
TGCGCCAGCAGCCAAGTCTCCGGGACAGGGGAAAGCGAGCAGTACTTC
CASSQVSGTGESEQYF
>TRBV11-3|TRBJ2-7|-|TRBD1
TGTGCCAGCAGCTTAGATGGGACAGGGGGATTCGAGCAGTACTTC
CASSLDGTGGFEQYF
>TRBV28|TRBJ1-2|-|TRBD1
TGTGCCAGCTTCCACCCCGGGACAGGTCTTGGCTACACCTTC
CASFHPGTGLGYTF
>TRBV3-1/TRBV3-2|TRBJ2-4|-|TRBD2
TGTGCCAGCAGCCGACTAGCGGGGACCAAAAACATTCAGTACTTC
CASSRLAGTKNIQYF
>TRBV5-8|TRBJ2-1|-|TRBD2
TGTGCCAGCAGCCCCGGGACTAGCGGGGTATCTGCAAAAAGTGAGCAGTTCTTC
CASSPGTSGVSAKSEQFF
>TRBV28|TRBJ1-2|-|TRBD1
TGTGCCAGCAGTTTGGGGACAGTACGTTATGGCTACACCTTC
CASSLGTVRYGYTF
>TRBV7-9|TRBJ2-7|-|-
TGTGCCAGCAGCTTAGACTACCTATCCTACGAGCAGTACTTC
CASSLDYLSYEQYF
>TRBV7-9|TRBJ1-1|-|TRBD1
TGTGCCAGCAGCCGAAACCGGGACAGGTTTACTGAAGCTTTCTTT
CASSRNRDRFTEAFF
>TRBV14|TRBJ1-1|once|-
TGTGCCAGCAGCCTCGCGGGGGCCCAACAGGGAGGAGGCGAAGCTTTCTTT
CASSLAGAQQGGGEAFF
>TRBV5-1|TRBJ1-1|-|-
TGCGCCAGCATGACAGCCTCTTTGGGCACTGAAGCTTTCTTT
CASMTASLGTEAFF
>TRBV7-9|TRBJ1-2|once|TRBD1
TGTGCCAGCAGCTCACGCGGGACAGTCCCATCCGCCGACTATGGCTACACCTTC
CASSSRGTVPSADYGYTF
>TRBV7-3|TRBJ1-6|-|TRBD1
TGTGCCAGCAGTAGCGACAGGGGGAATTCACCCCTCCACTTT
CASSSDRGNSPLHF
>TRBV5-4|TRBJ2-1|once|TRBD1
TGTGCCAGCAGCCCATTCGGGACAGTTAACAATGAGCAGTTCTTC
CASSPFGTVNNEQFF
>TRBV2|TRBJ1-2|-|TRBD1
TGTGCCAGCAGTGGGACAGGGGAATATGGCTACACCTTC
CASSGTGEYGYTF
>TRBV10-1|TRBJ1-5|-|-
TGCGCCAGCAGCGAGGAGGGGAGGGGTGGACAGCCCCAGCATTTT
CASSEEGRGGQPQHF
>TRBV21-1|TRBJ1-5|-|-
TGTGCCAGCAGCAAAGCGCTTTTTACTTGGGACAGGAAAGCTCAGCCCCAGCATTTT
CASSKALFTWDRKAQPQHF
>TRBV5-1|TRBJ1-6|-|-
TGCGCCAGCAGCTTAAATATAGCAGGAGGGAATAATTCACCCCTCCACTTT
CASSLNIAGGNNSPLHF
>TRBV5-4|TRBJ2-3|-|-
TGTGCCAGCAGCCCCGACACGGATACGCAGTATTTT
CASSPDTDTQYF
>TRBV29-1|TRBJ2-1|-|-
TGCAGCGCGGGCCCTAACTACAATGAGCAGTTCTTC
CSAGPNYNEQFF
>TRBV5-5|TRBJ1-2|-|-
TGTGCCAGCAGCTTGTCCGGCGGGGCGATCCTCTATGGCTACACCTTC
CASSLSGGAILYGYTF
>TRBV7-2|TRBJ2-5|-|TRBD1
TGTGCCAGCAGCGCCGGGACAGGGCGGCAAGAGACCCAGTACTTC
CASSAGTGRQETQYF
>TRBV11-1|TRBJ1-1|-|-
TGTGCCAGCAGCTTAGCATCCCCGTTAAATCCGGCTTTCTTT
CASSLASPLNPAFF
>TRBV4-3|TRBJ2-3|-|-
TGCGCCAGCAGCCGCTACCACGGGGGACGAGTAGCAGATACGCAGTATTTT
CASSRYHGGRVADTQYF
>TRBV3-1/TRBV3-2|TRBJ1-1|-|TRBD1
TGTGCCAGCAGCCCCGGCCCCGGCCGGACAGGGTCCAACACTGAAGCTTTCTTT
CASSPGPGRTGSNTEAFF
>TRBV5-4|TRBJ2-2|-|TRBD2
TGTGCCAGCAGCTTACTAGCGGGGGGTAGCGACACCGGGGAGCTGTTTTTT
CASSLLAGGSDTGELFF
>TRBV11-3|TRBJ2-3|-|TRBD2
TGTGCCAGCAGCTTAGATTTATATAGCGGGGGACCTACTAGCACAGATACGCAGTATTTT
CASSLDLYSGGPTSTDTQYF
>TRBV3-1/TRBV3-2|TRBJ1-1|-|-
TGTGCCAGCAGCCAACCGGGGTTCGGAGCTTTCTTT
CASSQPGFGAFF
>TRBV3-1/TRBV3-2|TRBJ2-7|-|TRBD1
TGTGCCAGCAGCCCTCAAAAACTTCCGGGACAGGGCCTCTACGAGCAGTACTTC
CASSPQKLPGQGLYEQYF
>TRBV5-1|TRBJ1-5|once|TRBD1
TGCGCCAGCAGCTTGGATGGGGACAGGTTCAATCAGCCCCAGCATTTT
CASSLDGDRFNQPQHF
>TRBV18|TRBJ2-4|-|-
TGTGCCAGCTCACCACGGGGGGAGACCAAAAACATTCAGTACTTC
CASSPRGETKNIQYF